This T cell receptor beta chain was captured by sequencing in a study of beta chain features in type 1 diabetes. In regard to this clone: The antigen remains unidentified.

Every bit of the isolated RNA underwent reverse transcription, so sequencing read expressed TCRB transcripts. Data came from immunoSEQ multiplex PCR; TCRdb stores just in-frame clones and leaves some out. The sample holds 310,000 or so clones, about 15% seen once. Study results and limitations: All four CD4+ subsets of Type 1 diabetes patients contained TCRB CDR3s that were moderately but significantly shorter. VDJ junctions from patients with type 1 diabetes contained fewer insertions and more deletions.

From germline, CDR1 is MDHEN and CDR2 SYDVKM. The CDR3 is 13 residues long. V lost 5 bases to trimming and J lost 5 bases, with 12 bases between them. The chain joins TRBV28 to TRBJ1-2, with D perhaps matching TRBD1 (5 bases). This clonotype originated in a man aged 18 to 29 with type 1 diabetes. Sequenced material: naive CD4+ T cells from blood. The CDR3 DNA sequence: TGTGCCAGCAGTCCGGGGGGACGGTATGGCTACACCTTC. Encoded protein: CASSPGGRYGYTF.